These 9 T cell receptor beta chains came from one sample sequenced in a study of blood T cell repertoires in COVID-19. Produced via immunoSEQ multiplex PCR; TCRdb's table is partial and in-frame only. The repertoire holds about 320,000 clones, roughly 88% seen once, with 1.5% to 2% in the top ten. The sequencing sample was made of peripheral blood. Receptors were obtained from a woman in her forties or fifties with acute or convalescent COVID-19.

J is TRBJ2-7 and V is TRBV20-1; TRBD2 might be the D (6 bases). CDR3 length: 11 amino acids. V lost 4 bases and J 6 bases, leaving 10 bases between the germline ends. Germline CDR1 reads DFQATT; CDR2 reads SNEGSKA (reference sequence). DNA for the CDR3: TGCAGTGCTAAGGGACTGCCCGAGCAGTACTTC. It translates to CSAKGLPEQYF.

V and J are TRBV10-3 and TRBJ1-2, with D perhaps matching TRBD1 (5 bases). Germline lookup yields CDR1 ENHRY and CDR2 SYGVKD. Trimming stripped 10 bases from V and 6 bases from J, with 24 bases between. CDR3 length: 15 residues. In DNA, the CDR3 is TGTGCCAAGACCCACCGACAGCAAGAGAACCATGGCTACACCTTC. Encoded protein: CAKTHRQQENHGYTF.

The CDR3 coding sequence is TGTGCCAGCAGTTCCAGCACCGGGGAGCTGTTTTTT. It is translated as CASSSSTGELFF. The gene calls are TRBV28 and TRBJ2-2; unclear D gene. The CDR3 loop spans 12 amino acids. With 4 bases removed from V and 4 bases from J, the gap between germline ends came to 4 bases. Germline loops: CDR1 MDHEN, CDR2 SYDVKM.

The V call is TRBV21-1, the J call TRBJ1-1; the tabulated D call, TRBD1, remains unverified against the DNA. TRBV21-1 represents a pseudogene. The CDR3 is 16 residues long. The CDR3 bases are TGTGCCAGCAGCAAAGGGGTCGGGACAGGGGAGAGAGAAGCTTTCTTT. Translating it yields CASSKGVGTGEREAFF.

V usage is TRBV3-1 (or the pseudogene TRBV3-2) and J usage is TRBJ2-2, with TRBD1 as a possible D gene (6 bases). Germline CDR1 and CDR2: LGHDT and YNNKEL (reference sequence). The V gene lost 2 bases and the J gene lost 0 bases, with 10 bases spanning the gap. The CDR3 covers 16 residues. CDR3 amino acids: CASSQRTEPNTGELFF. For the CDR3, the DNA is TGTGCCAGCAGCCAACGGACAGAGCCGAACACCGGGGAGCTGTTTTTT.

This rearrangement joins TRBV5-5 to TRBJ1-5; the D is unclear. The CDR3 is made up of 14 amino acids. Trimming took 0 bases from V and 10 from J, leaving 14 bases between them. Per germline, CDR1 SGHKS and CDR2 YYEKEE (reference sequence). This chain's CDR3 is CASSLETAEHPQHF. For the CDR3, the DNA is TGTGCCAGCAGCTTGGAAACCGCGGAGCATCCCCAGCATTTT. Full variable domain (missing parts from reference TRBV5-5 and TRBJ1-5): DAGVTQSPTHLIKTRGQQVTLRCSPISGHKSVSWYQQVLGQGPQFIFQYYEKEERGRGNFPDRFSARQFPNYSSELNVNALLLGDSALYLCASSLETAEHPQHFGDGTRLSIL.

The chain employs TRBV6-5 and TRBJ1-2, with 8 positions matching TRBD1. With 2 bases clipped from V and 7 bases from J, the junction kept 12 bases outside the gene matches. The V gene's germline CDR1 is MNHEY and CDR2 SVGAGI. CDR3 length equals 16 residues. The CDR3 DNA sequence: TGTGCCAGCAGTTACGATCCAGGGGGCCCCCTTGGTGGCTACACCTTC. Encoded protein: CASSYDPGGPLGGYTF.

The V call is TRBV18, the J call TRBJ1-5; D possibly corresponds to TRBD1 (5 bases). V gave up 1 base and J gave up 7 bases, with 17 bases separating them. This CDR3 has 16 residues. Germline V gene lookup returns CDR1 KGHSH and CDR2 LQKENI. The CDR3 sequence is CASSPQGRGSGQPQHF. For the CDR3, the DNA is TGTGCCAGCTCACCACAGGGTAGGGGATCCGGCCAGCCCCAGCATTTT.

This chain uses TRBV7-2 with TRBJ1-4, with D unresolved. This CDR3 has 13 residues. Per the germline V gene, CDR1 is SGHTA and CDR2 is FQGNSA. The V end lost 5 bases, the J end lost 7 bases, and 11 bases lay between the germline ends. The CDR3 loop reads CASSPRFGEKLFF. The CDR3 DNA reads TGTGCCAGCAGCCCCCGGTTTGGTGAAAAACTGTTTTTT.